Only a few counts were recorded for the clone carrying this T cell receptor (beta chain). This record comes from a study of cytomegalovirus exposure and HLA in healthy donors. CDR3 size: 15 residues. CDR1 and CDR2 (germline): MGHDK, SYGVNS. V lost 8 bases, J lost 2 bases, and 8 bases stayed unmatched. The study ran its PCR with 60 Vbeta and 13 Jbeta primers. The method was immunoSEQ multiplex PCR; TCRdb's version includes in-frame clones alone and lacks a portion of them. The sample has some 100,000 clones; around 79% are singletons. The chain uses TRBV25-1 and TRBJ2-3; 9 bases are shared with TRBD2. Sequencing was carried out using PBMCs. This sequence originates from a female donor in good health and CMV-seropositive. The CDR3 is CASLERGAFTDTQYF. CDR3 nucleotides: TGTGCCAGCCTAGAGCGGGGGGCCTTCACAGATACGCAGTATTTT.